This is a list of T cell receptor beta chains from one sample in a study of CD8 T cells in ankylosing spondylitis. Via MiXCR, TCRdb re-called the 5' RACE reads, giving one row per CDR3 protein. The sample lists approximately 300,000 distinct CDR3 sequences; 6.5% to 10% were seen once. Material for sequencing was blood, either unsorted or a sorted T cell fraction (not recorded which). These receptors were collected from a male donor with ankylosing spondylitis. Both conserved end residues are part of each CDR3. The D gene is left open where the match is weak. Some rows have no size entry. The others give once, few or many, or a class for an expanded clone.

v_call: TRBV3-1; clone_size: many; j_call: TRBJ2-1; d_call: .; cdr3_aa: CASSQVRGYNEQFF; cdr3_nt: TGTGCCAGCAGCCAAGTACGGGGATACAATGAGCAGTTCTTC
v_call: TRBV7-2; clone_size: .; j_call: TRBJ2-7; d_call: TRBD1; cdr3_aa: CASSWTGGPPFEQYF; cdr3_nt: TGTGCCAGCAGTTGGACAGGGGGCCCCCCTTTCGAGCAGTACTTC
v_call: TRBV4-1; clone_size: few; j_call: TRBJ2-7; d_call: .; cdr3_aa: CASSPNLGGHPTYEQYF; cdr3_nt: TGCGCCAGCAGCCCAAACCTGGGGGGCCATCCTACCTACGAGCAGTACTTC
v_call: TRBV7-9; clone_size: few; j_call: TRBJ1-2; d_call: TRBD1; cdr3_aa: CASSRIAVDRVNYGYTF; cdr3_nt: TGTGCCAGCAGCCGAATTGCGGTGGACAGGGTTAACTATGGCTACACCTTC
v_call: TRBV9; clone_size: .; j_call: TRBJ1-2; d_call: .; cdr3_aa: CASSVGIGDGYTF; cdr3_nt: TGTGCCAGCAGCGTAGGTATCGGGGACGGCTACACCTTC
v_call: TRBV11-2; clone_size: many; j_call: TRBJ1-4; d_call: .; cdr3_aa: CASSFPLAEPATNEKLFF; cdr3_nt: TGTGCCAGCAGCTTTCCCTTGGCAGAGCCTGCAACTAATGAAAAACTGTTTTTT
v_call: TRBV4-2; clone_size: .; j_call: TRBJ2-6; d_call: .; cdr3_aa: CASSRRGSGANVLTF; cdr3_nt: TGTGCCAGCAGTCGTCGGGGCTCAGGGGCCAACGTCCTGACTTTC
v_call: TRBV4-1; clone_size: few; j_call: TRBJ2-5; d_call: .; cdr3_aa: CASSHLGTEDVTQYF; cdr3_nt: TGCGCCAGCAGCCATCTCGGGACGGAAGATGTGACCCAGTACTTC
v_call: TRBV27; clone_size: many; j_call: TRBJ2-7; d_call: .; cdr3_aa: CASSLSSRPTYEQYF; cdr3_nt: TGTGCCAGCAGTTTATCATCCAGGCCCACCTACGAGCAGTACTTC
v_call: TRBV19; clone_size: few; j_call: TRBJ2-4; d_call: TRBD2; cdr3_aa: CASSTGLAGVKNIQYF; cdr3_nt: TGTGCCAGTAGCACCGGACTAGCGGGCGTAAAAAACATTCAGTACTTC
v_call: TRBV10-3; clone_size: many; j_call: TRBJ2-7; d_call: .; cdr3_aa: CAIQGASSYEQYF; cdr3_nt: TGTGCCATCCAGGGCGCTAGCTCCTACGAGCAGTACTTC
v_call: TRBV19; clone_size: few; j_call: TRBJ2-1; d_call: .; cdr3_aa: CASSSVPGQFF; cdr3_nt: TGTGCCAGTAGTAGTGTACCCGGGCAGTTCTTC
v_call: TRBV9; clone_size: many; j_call: TRBJ2-3; d_call: .; cdr3_aa: CASSAEEALGTQYF; cdr3_nt: TGTGCCAGCAGCGCGGAGGAAGCTCTGGGTACGCAGTATTTT
v_call: TRBV29-1; clone_size: few; j_call: TRBJ1-2; d_call: TRBD1; cdr3_aa: CSVGTGDPYGYTF; cdr3_nt: TGCAGCGTTGGAACAGGGGACCCCTATGGCTACACCTTC
v_call: TRBV11-3; clone_size: .; j_call: TRBJ2-3; d_call: TRBD2; cdr3_aa: CASSKGLRADTQYF; cdr3_nt: TGTGCCAGCAGCAAGGGACTAAGGGCTGATACGCAGTATTTT
v_call: TRBV7-8; clone_size: .; j_call: TRBJ1-1; d_call: .; cdr3_aa: CASSLEGTTEAFF; cdr3_nt: TGTGCCAGCAGCTTAGAGGGGACAACTGAAGCTTTCTTT
v_call: TRBV12-3/TRBV12-4; clone_size: few; j_call: TRBJ2-5; d_call: TRBD2; cdr3_aa: CASSWGGRETQYF; cdr3_nt: TGTGCCAGCAGTTGGGGGGGTAGAGAGACCCAGTACTTC
v_call: TRBV27; clone_size: .; j_call: TRBJ1-6; d_call: .; cdr3_aa: CASSWGANSPLHF; cdr3_nt: TGTGCCAGCAGTTGGGGGGCTAATTCACCCCTCCACTTT
v_call: TRBV7-3; clone_size: .; j_call: TRBJ2-2; d_call: TRBD2; cdr3_aa: CASSPASGSGGELFF; cdr3_nt: TGTGCCAGCAGCCCGGCTAGCGGGAGTGGCGGGGAGCTGTTTTTT
v_call: TRBV20-1; clone_size: many; j_call: TRBJ2-1; d_call: .; cdr3_aa: CSAGDYNEQFF; cdr3_nt: TGCAGTGCGGGGGACTACAATGAGCAGTTCTTC
v_call: TRBV12-3/TRBV12-4; clone_size: few; j_call: TRBJ2-1; d_call: TRBD2; cdr3_aa: CASSLVLREALYNEQFF; cdr3_nt: TGTGCCAGCAGTTTAGTCTTGCGGGAGGCCCTCTACAATGAGCAGTTCTTC
v_call: TRBV5-6; clone_size: many; j_call: TRBJ2-2; d_call: .; cdr3_aa: CASSLVYTNTGELFF; cdr3_nt: TGTGCCAGCAGCTTGGTATACACGAACACCGGGGAGCTGTTTTTT
v_call: TRBV18; clone_size: few; j_call: TRBJ2-7; d_call: .; cdr3_aa: CASSPGREPYEQYF; cdr3_nt: TGTGCCAGCTCACCAGGTCGGGAGCCCTACGAGCAGTACTTC
v_call: TRBV19; clone_size: many; j_call: TRBJ1-5; d_call: TRBD1; cdr3_aa: CASSTTTGVNQPQHF; cdr3_nt: TGTGCCAGTAGTACGACGACAGGGGTGAATCAGCCCCAGCATTTT